These 18 T cell receptor beta chains were sequenced from one sample in a study of T cells in Graves' hyperthyroidism and ophthalmopathy. TCR beta CDR3 region amplification was performed from RNA transcripts. The TCR CDR3 first-round RT-PCR relied on the HTBI primer set. TCRdb re-called the multiplex PCR reads with MiXCR, one entry per CDR3 protein. There are about 350,000 distinct CDR3 sequences in the sample; about a sixth occur only once, and 15% to 18% lies in the top ten. The sample was blood. These receptors originate from a middle-aged woman with Graves' ophthalmopathy.

In its sample, this clonotype was seen many times. This chain uses TRBV11-2 with TRBJ1-1; 7 bases are shared with TRBD1. The CDR3 length is 17 residues. CDR1 SGHAT and CDR2 FQNNGV come from the germline V gene. With 0 bases clipped from V and 2 bases from J, the junction kept 9 bases outside the gene matches. The CDR3 DNA reads as TGTGCCAGCAGCTTAGAGTTTTGGGGACAGCTAAACACTGAAGCTTTCTTT. Encoded protein: CASSLEFWGQLNTEAFF.

This clonotype was counted many times. The chain uses TRBV5-1 and TRBJ2-5, with D uncertain. CDR3 length: 14 amino acids. Trimming removed 5 bases from V and 2 bases from J, with 13 bases in between. Germline V gene lookup returns CDR1 SGHRS and CDR2 YFSETQ. The CDR3 is CASRPDWQQETQYF. The CDR3 DNA follows: TGCGCCAGCAGGCCCGACTGGCAGCAAGAGACCCAGTACTTC.

This clonotype appeared many times. V and J are TRBV20-1 and TRBJ2-5, with D perhaps matching TRBD2 (6 bases). Trimming removed 3 bases at V and 2 bases at J, with 13 bases between. The CDR3 loop spans 14 amino acids. The germline CDR1 and CDR2 sequences are DFQATT and SNEGSKA (reference sequence). CDR3 nucleotide sequence: TGCAGTGCTAGCGGGACTCCCGAACAAGAGACCCAGTACTTC. This codes for CSASGTPEQETQYF.

Ten or more counts support this clonotype. At one boundary the junction diverges from the germline segment, which might be a read error. The chain joins TRBV24-1 to TRBJ2-7; 9 bases fit TRBD2. Germline V CDR1 and CDR2: KGHDR, SFDVKD. The length of the CDR3 is 13 residues. In DNA, the CDR3 is TGTGCCACCAGTGGCTCTCGAGCGGGAGGTCTCCACTTC. The encoded protein is CATSGSRAGGLHF.

This chain links TRBV29-1 with TRBJ2-7; D possibly corresponds to TRBD2 (6 bases). Germline V gives CDR1 SQVTM, CDR2 ANQGSEA. V was clipped by 6 bases and J by 5 bases, with 17 bases between them. The CDR3 sequence is 13 residues long. CDR3 coding DNA: TGCAGCGTAGACCGTGGCGCGGGAAACGAGCAGTACTTC. It translates to CSVDRGAGNEQYF.

This sequence joins TRBV6-5 and TRBJ1-2; unclear D gene. CDR1 is MNHEY, CDR2 SVGAGI, per germline. The CDR3 is made up of 14 amino acids. V was pared by 0 bases and J by 4 bases, with 9 bases between. CDR3 residues: CASSYSSITYGYTF. The CDR3 nucleotides are TGTGCCAGCAGTTACTCGAGTATCACCTATGGCTACACCTTC.

In this sample, this clonotype turned up many times. The chain employs TRBV19 and TRBJ1-1; TRBD1 is a possible D gene (6 bases). V was shortened by 8 bases and J by 8 bases, with 15 bases between the two germline ends. Germline V CDR1 and CDR2: LNHDA, SQIVND (reference sequence). CDR3 length: 12 amino acids. Here the CDR3 DNA reads TGTGCCAGTGGGCCGTGGGGGGCCGAAGCTTTCTTT. This gives the protein CASGPWGAEAFF.

This clonotype was counted only a few times. The chain combines TRBV3-1 with TRBJ2-7, with D hard to call. V was trimmed by 0 bases and J by 6 bases, leaving 0 bases between them. The CDR3 consists of 10 residues. The V gene's germline CDR1 is LGHDT and CDR2 YNNKEL (reference sequence). Written as DNA, the CDR3 is TGTGCCAGCAGCCAAGACGAGCAGTACTTC. Translating it yields CASSQDEQYF.

This clonotype appeared many times. Possible read error: a much larger clone is one base away. The chain joins TRBV28 to TRBJ1-2; D is perhaps TRBD1 (5 bases). Germline CDR1 reads MDHEN; CDR2 reads SYDVKM. CDR3 length: 13 amino acids. V was shortened by 10 bases and J by 6 bases, with 18 bases between the two germline ends. DNA of the CDR3: TGTGCCATCCCTAGGGGCAGCGGAGATGGCTACACCTTC. Translating it yields CAIPRGSGDGYTF.

The chain couples TRBV6-1 to TRBJ2-7; 7 positions agree with TRBD2. In germline, CDR1 is MNHNS, CDR2 SASEGT. The ends lost 0 bases at V and 3 bases at J; junction bases unmatched: 5. This CDR3 region has 15 residues. CDR3 sequence (DNA): TGTGCCAGCAGTGAAGCGCACGGCGGGGGCTACGAGCAGTACTTC. Protein: CASSEAHGGGYEQYF.

The chain recombines TRBV11-2 with TRBJ2-6, with D possibly being TRBD2 (6 bases). The V end lost 5 bases, the J end lost 0 bases, and 20 bases lay between the germline ends. The germline CDR1 and CDR2 sequences are SGHAT and FQNNGV. CDR3 length: 19 residues. This CDR3 reads CASSLGGTAVASGANVLTF. The CDR3 nucleotides read TGTGCCAGCAGCCTCGGGGGAACAGCCGTAGCCTCTGGGGCCAACGTCCTGACTTTC.

V usage is TRBV28 and J usage is TRBJ2-7; D unclear. The germline V and J ends were trimmed by 6 bases and 5 bases, with 20 bases remaining between them. Germline V gene lookup returns CDR1 MDHEN and CDR2 SYDVKM. The CDR3 is 15 residues long. The CDR3 loop is CASSATRVVPNEQYF. The CDR3 nucleotides read TGTGCCAGCAGCGCCACCCGGGTAGTTCCTAACGAGCAGTACTTC.

This clonotype was observed a handful of times. The genes are TRBV4-2 and TRBJ1-1; the D gene is possibly TRBD1 (5 bases). Deletions cut 1 base from V and 4 bases from J, with 22 bases between. The CDR3 contains 18 residues. Germline V gene lookup returns CDR1 LGHNA and CDR2 YNFKEQ. The CDR3 region has the DNA TGTGCCAGCAGCCAAGTTCTAGGGGCGAGTCTCTTGAGCACTGAAGCTTTCTTT. Residues: CASSQVLGASLLSTEAFF.

This clonotype was detected a few times. A read error may account for a junction end that differs from germline. The J gene is TRBJ2-5, the V gene TRBV25-1; D remains unclear. Looked up from germline, CDR1 is MGHDK and CDR2 is SYGVNS. This CDR3 spans 15 amino acids. The CDR3 here is CASSDGRQWKETQQF. CDR3 DNA: TGCGCCAGCAGTGACGGCAGGCAATGGAAAGAGACCCAGCAGTTC.

Ten or more counts support this clonotype. Sequence at one end of the junction differs from germline and may be a read error. The chain joins TRBV6-1 to TRBJ1-5; TRBD1 might be the D (6 bases). Germline loops: CDR1 MNHNS, CDR2 SASEGT. The CDR3 is 15 amino acids. CDR3 sequence reads: CASQMDSSVGEPRHF. In DNA, the CDR3 is TGTGCCAGCCAAATGGACAGTTCCGTAGGGGAGCCCCGGCATTTT.

This clonotype was counted ten times or more. The chain couples TRBV7-2 to TRBJ1-2; a weak D match, TRBD1 (5 bases). V dropped 1 base and J dropped 7 bases, with 13 bases sitting between them. Germline values: CDR1 SGHTA, CDR2 FQGNSA. This CDR3 has 14 amino acids. The CDR3 DNA follows: TGTGCCAGCAGCTTAGTTGGGGGGGAGAGTGGCTACACCTTC. Translated: CASSLVGGESGYTF.

This clonotype was observed a few times. The gene calls are TRBV12-3 or TRBV12-4 and TRBJ2-7; the match to TRBD2 covers 9 bases. J was trimmed by 2 bases and V by 3 bases; bases with no gene match: 5. The CDR3 covers 15 residues. The CDR3 DNA reads as TGTGCCAGCAGTTTGCCTAGCGGGGTCGCCTACGAGCAGTACTTC. It specifies CASSLPSGVAYEQYF.

This clonotype has a count of ten or more. The chain employs TRBV6-5 and TRBJ2-7; 7 bases fit TRBD2. Germline V CDR1 and CDR2: MNHEY, SVGAGI. The CDR3 covers 15 residues. The V gene end was trimmed by 0 bases and the J gene end by 5 bases; junction bases not matched to a gene: 7. This CDR3 is CASSYSVGREDEQYF. For the CDR3, the DNA is TGTGCCAGCAGTTACTCGGTTGGGAGGGAGGACGAGCAGTACTTC.